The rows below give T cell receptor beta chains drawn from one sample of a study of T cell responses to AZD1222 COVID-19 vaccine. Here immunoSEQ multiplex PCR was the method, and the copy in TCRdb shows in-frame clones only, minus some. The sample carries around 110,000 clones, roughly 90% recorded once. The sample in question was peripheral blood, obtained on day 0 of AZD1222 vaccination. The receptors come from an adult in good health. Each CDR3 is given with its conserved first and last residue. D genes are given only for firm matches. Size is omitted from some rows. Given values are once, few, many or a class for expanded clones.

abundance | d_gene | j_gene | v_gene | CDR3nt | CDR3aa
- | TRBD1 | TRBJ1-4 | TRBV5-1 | TGCGCCAGCAGCCCGGCCGGGACAGGGAATGAAAAACTGTTTTTT | CASSPAGTGNEKLFF
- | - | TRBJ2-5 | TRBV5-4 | TGTGCCAGCAGCTTGGCCCCAAACGGGGCCCAGTACTTC | CASSLAPNGAQYF
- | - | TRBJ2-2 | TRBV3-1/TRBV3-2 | TGTGCCAGCAGCCTTTCAGAAACGAACACCGGGGAGCTGTTTTTT | CASSLSETNTGELFF
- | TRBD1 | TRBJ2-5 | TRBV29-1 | TGCAGCGTTGAGAGGGGACAGGGGACCCATGGACAAGAGACCCAGTACTTC | CSVERGQGTHGQETQYF
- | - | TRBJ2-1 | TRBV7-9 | TGTGCCAGCAGTCCCGGGACCGATCGTCTTTGGTCCTACAATGAGCAGTTCTTC | CASSPGTDRLWSYNEQFF
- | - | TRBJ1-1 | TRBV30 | TGTGCCTGGAGTATTCTGAACACTGAAGCTTTCTTT | CAWSILNTEAFF
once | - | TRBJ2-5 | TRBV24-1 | TGTGCCACCAGTGATTTGGCAGGAGAGACCCAGTACTTC | CATSDLAGETQYF
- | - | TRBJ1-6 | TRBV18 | TGTGCCAGCTCATCGGCCAATTCACCCCTCCACTTT | CASSSANSPLHF
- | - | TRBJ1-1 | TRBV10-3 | TGTGCCATCACCCATACTGTGAACACTGAAGCTTTCTTT | CAITHTVNTEAFF
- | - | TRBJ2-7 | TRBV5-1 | TGCGCCAGCAGCTTGGTGGCAGGGGTGTCCTACGAGCAGTACTTC | CASSLVAGVSYEQYF
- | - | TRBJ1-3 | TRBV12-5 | TGTGCTAGTGGCTCATCTAGGGACCGAAACACCATATATTTT | CASGSSRDRNTIYF
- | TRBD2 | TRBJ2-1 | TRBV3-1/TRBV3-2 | TGTGCCAGCAGCCCTCTAGCGGGAGGGGGGAATGAGCAGTTCTTC | CASSPLAGGGNEQFF
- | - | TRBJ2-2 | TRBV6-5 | TGTGCCAGCTTTAGTGGGGGGACGAACACCGGGGAGCTGTTTTTT | CASFSGGTNTGELFF
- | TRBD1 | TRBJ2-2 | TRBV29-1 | TGCAGCGTCGCCGGGACAGGGGCTGGGACCGGGGAGCTGTTTTTT | CSVAGTGAGTGELFF
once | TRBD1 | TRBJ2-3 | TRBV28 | TGTGCCAGCAGTTTGCCACAGGGGATGGCAGATACGCAGTATTTT | CASSLPQGMADTQYF
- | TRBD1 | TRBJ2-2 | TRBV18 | TGTGCCAGCTCACCACTCCCGGGACAGGGGAACACCGGGGAGCTGTTTTTT | CASSPLPGQGNTGELFF
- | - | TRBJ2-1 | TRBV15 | TGTGCCACCAGCAGAGATGACGCTGTATACTCCTACAATGAGCAGTTCTTC | CATSRDDAVYSYNEQFF
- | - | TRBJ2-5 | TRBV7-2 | TGTGCCAGCAGCTTAGAAGGCGTCAGGGGGGGGACCCAGTACTTC | CASSLEGVRGGTQYF
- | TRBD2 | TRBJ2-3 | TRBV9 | TGTGCCAGCAGCCCCCGCACTAGCGGGAGCACAGATACGCAGTATTTT | CASSPRTSGSTDTQYF
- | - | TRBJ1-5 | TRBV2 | TGTGCCAGCAGCCCGAATGGTTATAGCAATCAGCCCCAGCATTTT | CASSPNGYSNQPQHF
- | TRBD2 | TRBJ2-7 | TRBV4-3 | TGCGCCAGCAGCCAAGAAGGAGGTCCTAGCGGGAGGGGGTACGAGCAGTACTTC | CASSQEGGPSGRGYEQYF
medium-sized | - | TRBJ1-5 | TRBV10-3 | TGTGCCATCAGTGACGGAGCTTTAAGTAGCAATCAGCCCCAGCATTTT | CAISDGALSSNQPQHF
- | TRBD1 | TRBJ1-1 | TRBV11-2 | TGTGCCAGCAGCCCGGGGACAGGGGGAAGGGGTAACACTGAAGCTTTCTTT | CASSPGTGGRGNTEAFF
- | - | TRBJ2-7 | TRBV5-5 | TGTGCCAGCAGCTTGCAGGCTTTGGTCGAGCAGTACTTC | CASSLQALVEQYF
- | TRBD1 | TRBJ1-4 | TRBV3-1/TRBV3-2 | TGTGCCAGCAGCCGCCGGGACAGGGGGCGTGAAAAACTGTTTTTT | CASSRRDRGREKLFF
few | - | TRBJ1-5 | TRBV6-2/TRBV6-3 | TGTGCCAGCAGCAACGGACGGTTCAATCAGCCCCAGCATTTT | CASSNGRFNQPQHF
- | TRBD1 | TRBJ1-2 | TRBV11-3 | TGTGCCAGCAGCCCGACAGGGAGGGGATGGGGCTATGGCTACACCTTC | CASSPTGRGWGYGYTF
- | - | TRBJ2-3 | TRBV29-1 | TGCAGCGTTGAGTTTGGGGCAGATACGCAGTATTTT | CSVEFGADTQYF
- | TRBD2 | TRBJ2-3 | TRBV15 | TGTGCCACCAGCAGAGATGGGGGATTGGGACTAGCGGGAGTGGATACGCAGTATTTT | CATSRDGGLGLAGVDTQYF
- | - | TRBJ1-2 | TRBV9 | TGTGCCAGCAGCTCCTCGACGGTGACGATGGGGAGCGGCTACACCTTC | CASSSSTVTMGSGYTF
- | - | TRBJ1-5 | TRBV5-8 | TGTGCCAGCAGCTTTTTCCAGGGAGGGCATCAGCCCCAGCATTTT | CASSFFQGGHQPQHF
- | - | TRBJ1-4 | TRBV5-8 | TGTGCCAGCAGCCCGGAAGGGTCGGGGGCCCATGAAAAACTGTTTTTT | CASSPEGSGAHEKLFF
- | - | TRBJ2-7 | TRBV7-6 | TGTGCCAGCAGCTCCTTCAGGGGCCCCTACGAGCAGTACTTC | CASSSFRGPYEQYF
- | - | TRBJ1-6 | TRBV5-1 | TGCGCCAGCAGCTTGACACCGGGACAATCAAATTCACCCCTCCACTTT | CASSLTPGQSNSPLHF
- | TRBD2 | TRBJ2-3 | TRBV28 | TGTGCCAGCAGTTCGACTTTACTAGCGGGAGTAGCAGATACGCAGTATTTT | CASSSTLLAGVADTQYF
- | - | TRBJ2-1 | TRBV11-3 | TGTGCCAGCAGCTTCAGCGACAATGAGCAGTTCTTC | CASSFSDNEQFF
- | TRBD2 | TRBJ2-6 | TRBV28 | TGTGCCAGCAGTTCGAGACTAGCGGGAGGGCCCTCTGGGGCCAACGTCCTGACTTTC | CASSSRLAGGPSGANVLTF
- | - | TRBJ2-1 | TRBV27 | TGTGCCAGCAGTTTTTCCCTAAGCCGCTCCTACAATGAGCAGTTCTTC | CASSFSLSRSYNEQFF
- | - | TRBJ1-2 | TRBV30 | TGTGCCTGGAGTTCCGGGCCAGGCACGGGTGGCTACACCTTC | CAWSSGPGTGGYTF
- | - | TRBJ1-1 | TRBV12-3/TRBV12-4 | TGTGCCAGCAGAGACCTGAACACTGAAGCTTTCTTT | CASRDLNTEAFF
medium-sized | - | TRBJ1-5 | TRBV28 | TGTGCCAGCAGTTTGGGTCAGCCCCAGCATTTT | CASSLGQPQHF
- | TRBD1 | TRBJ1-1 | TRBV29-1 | TGCAGCGTTACAGGGGAATTAGGCACTGAAGCTTTCTTT | CSVTGELGTEAFF
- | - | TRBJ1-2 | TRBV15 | TGTGCCACCAGCAGACCGTCCCGGGACATAGGTTTTTTGGGCTACACCTTC | CATSRPSRDIGFLGYTF
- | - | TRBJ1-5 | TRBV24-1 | TGTGCCACCAGTGATTTCCGAGGGACCCAGCATTTT | CATSDFRGTQHF
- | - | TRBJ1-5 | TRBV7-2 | TGTGCCAGCAGCCCGTTCCAGGGGAACCAGCCCCAGCATTTT | CASSPFQGNQPQHF
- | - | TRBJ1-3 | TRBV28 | TGTGCCAGCAACGTGGCTGGAAACACCATATATTTT | CASNVAGNTIYF
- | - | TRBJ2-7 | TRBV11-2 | TGTGCCAGCAGCGTAACGGGACAATACGAGCAGTACTTC | CASSVTGQYEQYF
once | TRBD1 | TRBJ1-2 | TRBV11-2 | TGTGCCAGCAGCTTAGCATCAGGGGGGAACTATGGCTACACCTTC | CASSLASGGNYGYTF
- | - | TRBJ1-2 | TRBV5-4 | TGTGCCAGCAACTCGGGCAGTTGGGCCTATGGCTACACCTTC | CASNSGSWAYGYTF
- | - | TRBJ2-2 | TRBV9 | TGTGCCAGCAGCTCACAGGGGAACACCGGGGAGCTGTTTTTT | CASSSQGNTGELFF
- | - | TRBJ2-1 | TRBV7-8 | TGTGCCAGCAGCCGTTACAGGGAGGGGCAGTTCTTC | CASSRYREGQFF
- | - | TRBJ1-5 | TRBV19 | TGTGCCAGTACCTCGGCCCCGGGAGGCAATCAGCCCCAGCATTTT | CASTSAPGGNQPQHF
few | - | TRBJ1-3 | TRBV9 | TGTGCCAGCAGCGTAGCTTTAGGGGTAACTGGAAACACCATATATTTT | CASSVALGVTGNTIYF